The 20 T cell receptor beta chains presented below share a single source sample, sequenced in a study of cytomegalovirus exposure and HLA in healthy donors. The PCR had 60 Vbeta and 13 Jbeta primers. Generated by immunoSEQ multiplex PCR, the TCRdb table keeps only in-frame clones and is missing some. The profile shows some 150,000 clones, roughly 81% of them singletons. The source material was PBMCs. These receptor sequences come from a woman younger than 30 in good health and CMV-seropositive.

J is TRBJ2-5 and V is TRBV9, with 10 nucleotides matching TRBD2. The CDR3 is 16 residues long. The V gene end was trimmed by 0 bases and the J gene end by 1 base; junction bases not matched to a gene: 3. Per germline, CDR1 SGDLS and CDR2 YYNGEE. The CDR3 is CASSVGVAGGQETQYF. In DNA form, the CDR3 reads TGTGCCAGCAGCGTAGGAGTAGCGGGGGGCCAAGAGACCCAGTACTTC. The full variable domain, completed using reference TRBV9 and TRBJ2-5, is DSGVTQTPKHLITATGQRVTLRCSPRSGDLSVYWYQQSLDQGLQFLIQYYNGEERAKGNILERFSAQQFPDLHSELNLSSLELGDSALYFCASSVGVAGGQETQYFGPGTRLLVL.

CDR3 sequence (DNA): TGTGCCAGCAGCACCAAAGGAGAGGCAGCTCATTCACCCCTCCACTTT. This translates into CASSTKGEAAHSPLHF. V is TRBV9 and J is TRBJ1-6; D is unclear. Per germline, CDR1 SGDLS and CDR2 YYNGEE. The CDR3 has 16 amino acids. V lost 4 bases to trimming and J lost 8 bases, with 19 bases between them.

The rearrangement joins TRBV4-1 to TRBJ1-6; no clear D. Trimming shortened V by 0 bases and J by 5 bases, and 11 bases separated the two germline ends. Germline loops: CDR1 MGHRA, CDR2 YSYEKL. The CDR3 contains 16 residues. The CDR3 is CASSQDGQINNSPLHF. CDR3 DNA sequence: TGCGCCAGCAGCCAAGATGGGCAGATTAATAATTCACCCCTCCACTTT.

The rearrangement links TRBV30 to TRBJ2-1; 10 bases map to TRBD2. The CDR3 spans 13 residues. V trimming: 4 bases; J trimming: 9 bases; junction bases outside the gene matches: 6. Germline-derived CDR1 and CDR2 are GTSNPN and SVGIG (reference sequence). CDR3 sequence reads: CAWISSGGFEQFF. CDR3 DNA sequence: TGTGCCTGGATTTCTAGCGGGGGTTTTGAGCAGTTCTTC.

This clone was seen only once. One junction end does not reproduce the germline sequence, and a read error may be involved. The chain is built from TRBV29-1 and TRBJ2-6; possible D gene TRBD1, 6 bases. This CDR3 has 16 amino acids. Germline V gives CDR1 SQVTM, CDR2 ANQGSEA. As DNA, the CDR3 is TGCAGCGTGGGGTTGGGGGCGCGCTCTGGGGCCAACGGCCTGACTTTC. Its protein product is CSVGLGARSGANGLTF. The variable domain in full, completed from reference TRBV29-1 and TRBJ2-6, reads SAVISQKPSRDICQRGTSLTIQCQVDSQVTMMFWYRQQPGQSLTLIATANQGSEATYESGFVIDKFPISRPNLTFSTLTVSNMSPEDSSIYLCSVGLGARSGANGLTFGAGSRLTVL.

This clone was observed a few times. This chain joins TRBV7-2 and TRBJ2-5, with 13 bases fitting TRBD2. This CDR3 has 18 amino acids. Trimming cost V 0 bases and J 5 bases; bases outside gene matches: 9. Germline V lookup: CDR1 SGHTA, CDR2 FQGNSA. CDR3 protein: CASSLAVLTSGRRETQYF. DNA of the CDR3: TGTGCCAGCAGCTTAGCGGTCCTGACTAGCGGGAGGAGGGAGACCCAGTACTTC.

The chain carries TRBV19 and TRBJ1-2; 8 bases agree with TRBD1. There are 15 residues in the CDR3. Per the germline V gene, CDR1 is LNHDA and CDR2 is SQIVND (reference sequence). The trim removed 5 bases at V and 5 bases at J, leaving 10 bases unmatched. Written as DNA, the CDR3 is TGTGCCAGTAGTGATTTGACAGGGGACCCATATGGCTACACCTTC. It encodes CASSDLTGDPYGYTF. Full variable domain (missing parts from reference TRBV19 and TRBJ1-2): DGGITQSPKYLFRKEGQNVTLSCEQNLNHDAMYWYRQDPGQGLRLIYYSQIVNDFQKGDIAEGYSVSREKKESFPLTVTSAQKNPTAFYLCASSDLTGDPYGYTFGSGTRLTVV.

V and J are TRBV27 and TRBJ1-6; tentatively, D is TRBD1 (6 bases). The CDR3 sequence is 18 residues long. V lost 2 bases and J lost 11, with 25 bases in between. The germline gives CDR1 MNHEY, CDR2 SMNVEV (reference sequence). The CDR3 nucleotides are TGTGCCAGCAGTTTAATAACTCCCCAGGGGAGTGGTTCGACACCCCTCCACTTT. Residues: CASSLITPQGSGSTPLHF.

J is TRBJ2-3 and V is TRBV5-4; tentatively, D is TRBD2 (5 bases). Germline loops: CDR1 SGHNT, CDR2 YYREEE (reference sequence). The CDR3 runs 14 residues. V gave up 5 bases and J gave up 2 bases, with 12 bases separating them. This CDR3 is CASSYGLITDTQYF. In nucleotides, the CDR3 is TGTGCCAGCAGTTACGGACTCATCACAGATACGCAGTATTTT.

This clone was picked up a small number of times. This chain links TRBV6-6 with TRBJ1-1, with D unresolved. This CDR3 contains 13 residues. CDR1 is MNHNY and CDR2 is SVGAGI in the germline V gene (reference sequence). The V end was cut by 2 bases, the J end by 7 bases, with 11 bases between. Written as DNA, the CDR3 is TGTGCCAGCAGTTACCCCCAGGAGGGTGAAGCTTTCTTT. It specifies CASSYPQEGEAFF.

The gene calls are TRBV19 and TRBJ1-5; 9 positions agree with TRBD1. Germline V lookup: CDR1 LNHDA, CDR2 SQIVND (reference sequence). The trim removed 6 bases at V and 6 bases at J, leaving 6 bases unmatched. This CDR3 has 14 amino acids. The CDR3 coding sequence is TGTGCCAGTAGCGGGACAGGGTTCAGTCAGCCCCAGCATTTT. Residues: CASSGTGFSQPQHF.

The chain uses TRBV11-2 and TRBJ2-5; 7 nucleotides match TRBD1. The ends lost 5 bases at V and 3 bases at J; junction bases unmatched: 12. This CDR3 has 16 amino acids. Germline assignment: CDR1 SGHAT and CDR2 FQNNGV. The CDR3 DNA sequence: TGTGCCAGCAGCGCACACCGGGACAGAGGAGAAGAGACCCAGTACTTC. It encodes CASSAHRDRGEETQYF.

V usage is TRBV5-4 and J usage is TRBJ2-1; 12 bases map to TRBD2. The ends lost 5 bases at V and 2 bases at J; junction bases unmatched: 2. The CDR3 consists of 15 residues. Per germline, CDR1 SGHNT and CDR2 YYREEE (reference sequence). CDR3 in DNA: TGTGCCAGCAGGCTAGCGGGGGGGGCCTACAATGAGCAGTTCTTC. Its translation is CASRLAGGAYNEQFF. The whole variable domain, remainder taken from reference TRBV5-4 and TRBJ2-1, is ETGVTQSPTHLIKTRGQQVTLRCSSQSGHNTVSWYQQALGQGPQFIFQYYREEENGRGNFPPRFSGLQFPNYSSELNVNALELDDSALYLCASRLAGGAYNEQFFGPGTRLTVL.

Here the CDR3 reads CASRQTGLWTEAFF. The CDR3 region has the DNA TGTGCCAGCAGACAAACAGGGTTGTGGACTGAAGCTTTCTTT. The rearrangement joins TRBV25-1 to TRBJ1-1, with a tentative D call TRBD1 (6 bases). Germline lookup yields CDR1 MGHDK and CDR2 SYGVNS. Trimming left V 6 bases short and J 5 bases short, with 16 bases between. This CDR3 has 14 amino acids.

This clone has a single count. The V call is TRBV27, the J call TRBJ2-3; D ambiguous. The V gene's germline CDR1 is MNHEY and CDR2 SMNVEV (reference sequence). The CDR3 contains 10 residues. V was shortened by 8 bases and J by 4 bases, with 4 bases between the two germline ends. CDR3 in DNA: TGTGCCAGCCCCGCAGATACGCAGTATTTT. Amino acids: CASPADTQYF.

The table lists this clone with a count of one. V usage is TRBV7-8 and J usage is TRBJ1-2; 7 bases line up with TRBD1. The CDR3 loop spans 14 amino acids. After removal of 5 bases from V and 4 bases from J, the junction contained 7 bases not matched to a gene. Germline V lookup: CDR1 SGHVS, CDR2 FQNEAQ. The CDR3 DNA sequence: TGTGCCAGCAGCCAACAACAGGGGACCTATGGCTACACCTTC. Translated: CASSQQQGTYGYTF.

This clone has a handful of counts. The chain combines TRBV6-1 with TRBJ2-7; D is uncertain. The V end lost 5 bases, the J end lost 0 bases, and 11 bases lay between the germline ends. Germline lookup yields CDR1 MNHNS and CDR2 SASEGT. The CDR3 extends over 14 amino acids. The chain's CDR3 is CASSQLGASYEQYF. In nucleotides, the CDR3 is TGTGCCAGCAGTCAGCTGGGCGCCTCCTACGAGCAGTACTTC.

The rearrangement links TRBV5-4 to TRBJ2-3, with 9 nucleotides matching TRBD1. After removal of 6 bases from V and 0 bases from J, the junction contained 17 bases not matched to a gene. Germline CDR1 SGHNT, CDR2 YYREEE (reference sequence). This CDR3 region has 19 residues. The CDR3 region is CASTIGDRVTRTSTDTQYF. For the CDR3, the DNA is TGTGCCAGCACCATCGGGGACAGGGTAACCAGAACTAGCACAGATACGCAGTATTTT.

The genes are TRBV2 and TRBJ2-4, with 8 bases identical to TRBD1. J was trimmed by 14 bases and V by 5 bases; bases with no gene match: 8. Germline V gives CDR1 SNHLY, CDR2 FYNNEI. This CDR3 has 12 residues. CDR3 in DNA: TGTGCCAGCAGTTCATCCCCGACAGGGGAGTACTTC. It yields the protein CASSSSPTGEYF.

This clone has a single count. The chain has TRBV9 and TRBJ1-2; D uncertain. V was cut by 4 bases and J by 6 bases, with 7 bases left in between. The CDR3 runs 11 residues. Germline V lookup: CDR1 SGDLS, CDR2 YYNGEE. The CDR3 DNA is TGTGCCAGCAGCTCCCCGGATGGCTACACCTTC. It specifies CASSSPDGYTF.